This TCR beta chain was sequenced during a study of T-cell reconstitution after alpha-beta-depleted transplantation in children. Points from the study as a whole: T-cell numbers and diversity one year post-transplant derived largely from freshly generated T cells. Reports say that about two months after transplant, the alpha-beta T cells came out of several hundred graft clones that had expanded. Surviving recipient T cells and thymic progenitors produced the high day-60 TCRbeta diversity seen in some patients.

Preparation of the TCRbeta library involved a method that used unique molecular identifiers. Each CDR3 protein is one row after TCRdb ran MiXCR on the PCR reads. The profile shows around 960,000 distinct CDR3 sequences, around 30% of them singletons. As to this clonotype: What it recognizes is unknown.

The sequence was obtained from a boy in the first two years of life who had a stem cell transplant for SCID, so the T cells may come from the graft donor. The sequenced sample was PBMCs, mostly from graft donor cells, obtained 360 days after TCRalphabeta/CD19-depleted stem cell transplant.

CDR3 region: CASGPGQGPILSGNTIYF. CDR3 sequence (DNA): TGTGCTAGTGGTCCTGGACAGGGGCCAATACTTAGTGGCAACACCATATATTTT. V gene TRBV12-5 combines with J gene TRBJ1-3; 9 bases map to TRBD1. The junction had 18 bases not matched to a gene; V was cut back by 5 bases and J by 7 bases. The CDR3 is made up of 18 amino acids. Germline loops: CDR1 LGHNT, CDR2 FRNRAP.